What follows is one T cell receptor beta chain and its context. What it binds is not known. Each CDR3 protein is one row after TCRdb ran MiXCR on the 5' RACE reads. The sample has about 560,000 distinct CDR3 sequences; approximately 19% are singletons. These data are taken from a study of T-cell memory formation after mild COVID-19. CDR1 and CDR2 from the germline V gene are KGHSH and LQKENI. The CDR3 runs to 16 residues. Trimming cost V 0 bases and J 3 bases, with 11 bases left between them. The study's findings and limits: Second-wave clones reaching peak frequency on day 37 lacked confirmed SARS-CoV-2 specificity. Later expanders leaned toward CD4+, whereas clones contracting from day 15 to 85 were balanced CD4/CD8.

The sequence was obtained from an adult woman who had mild COVID-19 (a few samples of this study predate the infection). Cell type and time point are not known. The sample taken for sequencing was PBMCs or a T cell subset sorted from them (not recorded which). The rearrangement joins TRBV18 to TRBJ2-2; the D gene is possibly TRBD2 (6 bases). CDR3: CASSPPLARDTGELFF. Here the CDR3 DNA reads TGTGCCAGCTCACCACCTCTAGCGAGGGACACCGGGGAGCTGTTTTTT.